The present entry profiles one T cell receptor (beta chain) with its context. Its specific antigen is unknown. No base qualities exist here, and no much larger clone lies one base off it. The CDR3 numbers 19 residues from cysteine through phenylalanine. The kept DNA is CDR3 alone, 57 bases in frame from the first base. V is pared back by 6 bases and J by 3 bases, with 30 bases lying between the germline termini. From the germline V gene, CDR1 is SGHRS and CDR2 is YFSETQ. The data were obtained in a study of blood T cell repertoires in COVID-19 (dated by TCRdb to 2020 to 2022). Describing the broader study: The collaborator samples originated in the United States, Italy and Spain and spanned the acute and convalescent phases of COVID-19. The prospective study material was composed of cDNA or gDNA derived from T cells, B-cell-depleted T cells, or PBMCs. Subjects who had been exposed to COVID-19, were actively infected with it, or had recovered from it provided the deeply sampled blood TCRbeta repertoires that made up the dataset. The repertoires were made available in a free public database intended to serve as a resource for research on the immune response to SARS-CoV-2. Samples were obtained from the ongoing ImmuneRACE study (first 160 participants) and from 1,200 or so subjects provided by 6 global collaborators. Sample metadata almost always included a de-identified subject ID, COVID-19 status, age in years and sex. Where available, HLA class I and class II types were obtained from metadata supplied by the sample provider rather than from assay-based typing. General findings and caveats noted by the study authors: The quantity of clinical and demographic metadata differed by source and by participant and was supplied without curation.

TCRbeta CDR3 regions were amplified from genomic DNA using the immunoSEQ Assay, a bias-controlled multiplex PCR. From the authors' description of their analysis: The number of nucleated cells in each sample was estimated from the amplification of reference gene primers within the assay. To quantify the absolute abundance of each unique TCRbeta CDR3 rearrangement, sequence reads were collapsed and filtered. Productive Simpson clonality was computed per sample as the square root of Simpson's diversity index over productive rearrangements. Imported from immuneACCESS, the table was reduced by TCRdb to in-frame sequences with V and J called. These copies leave out some clones; in studies compared against another copy, an unresolved V gene accounts for under half, and the cause of the remainder is not known. V, J and clone size are taken as reported in that table, and D and trimming were inferred from the DNA itself. Counted in this sample were about 350,000 clones; about 88% of them appeared once. The ten largest clonotypes hold 1% of the sample.

Participants in the prospective study were aged roughly 18 to 100 years, lived in over 20 United States geographic areas, and enrolled through a virtual design. In the prospective study, cohorts were assigned on the basis of participant-reported clinical history obtained from a screening survey and a study questionnaire. For ImmuneRACE Cohort 3, a participant was defined as recovered based on two consecutive negative NP/OP PCR tests, clearance by a healthcare professional, or resolution of symptoms. In the prospective study, whole blood, serum and a nasopharyngeal or oropharyngeal swab were collected from each participant by mobile phlebotomists. Additional blood draws and questionnaires over an approximately two-month period could optionally be provided by prospective study participants. Blood samples from the prospective study were shipped frozen or at room temperature prior to DNA extraction.

The material sequenced was PBMCs or T cells enriched from blood (not recorded which). The sequence came from a woman in her thirties who had recovered from COVID-19. This sequence uses TRBV5-1 and TRBJ1-1, and TRBD1 may be the D gene, going by 6 matching bases. The nucleotide sequence reads as follows: TGCGCCAGCACGGCCTCCAACCTGGGACAAATACAACAGGACACTGAAGCTTTCTTT. Its protein reads: CASTASNLGQIQQDTEAFF.